Listed below are T cell receptor beta chains from one sample, sequenced in a study of radiotherapy plus CTLA-4 blockade in lung cancer. The repertoire was sequenced with immunoSEQ multiplex PCR; TCRdb's copy has only in-frame clones and lacks some. The table includes roughly 45,000 clones, roughly 67% detected once. Sample: peripheral blood, taken from a patient treated with radiotherapy plus ipilimumab. The source of these receptors is a human donor with non-small cell lung cancer who had a partial response to radiotherapy plus ipilimumab. Both conserved end residues are part of each CDR3. Fields, in order: V gene, J gene, D gene, clone size, CDR3 protein, CDR3 DNA. A D gene is named only where the DNA matches it firmly. Size tells how often a clone was seen (once, few, many) or the class of an expanded clone, and some rows leave it out.

V: TRBV4-2
J: TRBJ1-2
D: NA
size: NA
CDR3: CASSRTQDRQDNYGYTF
DNA: TGTGCCAGCAGCCGAACCCAAGACAGACAAGATAACTATGGCTACACCTTC

V: TRBV5-1
J: TRBJ2-1
D: TRBD2
size: NA
CDR3: CASSSTSGSRLNEQFF
DNA: TGCGCCAGCAGCTCCACTAGCGGGAGTAGGCTGAATGAGCAGTTCTTC

V: TRBV14
J: TRBJ1-6
D: NA
size: few
CDR3: CASSRRDWISPLHF
DNA: TGTGCCAGCAGCCGCAGGGACTGGATTTCACCCCTCCACTTT

V: TRBV6-1
J: TRBJ2-7
D: NA
size: NA
CDR3: CASREGQTKTYEQYF
DNA: TGTGCCAGCAGGGAAGGACAGACCAAGACCTACGAGCAGTACTTC

V: TRBV10-3
J: TRBJ2-7
D: NA
size: NA
CDR3: CAISESYREQYF
DNA: TGTGCCATCAGTGAAAGTTATCGGGAGCAGTACTTC

V: TRBV10-3
J: TRBJ1-2
D: TRBD1
size: few
CDR3: CAIGPGEETGAYGYTF
DNA: TGTGCCATCGGCCCTGGGGAAGAAACAGGGGCTTATGGCTACACCTTC

V: TRBV7-9
J: TRBJ1-1
D: TRBD1
size: NA
CDR3: CASSLATGQNTEASF
DNA: TGTGCCAGCAGCTTAGCGACAGGGCAGAACACTGAAGCTTCCTTT

V: TRBV7-8
J: TRBJ1-5
D: NA
size: NA
CDR3: CASSLDSAVNQPQHF
DNA: TGTGCCAGCAGCTTAGACAGTGCCGTAAATCAGCCCCAGCATTTT

V: TRBV9
J: TRBJ2-1
D: NA
size: NA
CDR3: CASSGGLLNEQFF
DNA: TGTGCCAGCAGCGGGGGACTTTTGAATGAGCAGTTCTTC

V: TRBV11-2
J: TRBJ2-7
D: TRBD1
size: few
CDR3: CASSARDRREQYF
DNA: TGTGCCAGCAGCGCCCGGGACAGGCGCGAGCAGTACTTC

V: TRBV2
J: TRBJ2-7
D: NA
size: NA
CDR3: CASSLSWRTPTYEQYF
DNA: TGTGCCAGCAGTTTATCGTGGCGGACACCTACCTACGAGCAGTACTTC

V: TRBV15
J: TRBJ1-2
D: NA
size: NA
CDR3: CATSREVGGYTF
DNA: TGTGCCACCAGCAGAGAGGTCGGGGGCTACACCTTC

V: TRBV6-1
J: TRBJ2-1
D: TRBD2
size: NA
CDR3: CASRGLGGSYNEQFF
DNA: TGTGCCAGCAGGGGACTAGGGGGTTCCTACAATGAGCAGTTCTTC

V: TRBV4-1
J: TRBJ1-3
D: NA
size: few
CDR3: CASSQDAGRGTGNTIYF
DNA: TGCGCCAGCAGCCAAGATGCGGGCAGGGGAACTGGAAACACCATATATTTT

V: TRBV9
J: TRBJ2-1
D: NA
size: NA
CDR3: CASSAPDGLSYEQFF
DNA: TGTGCCAGCAGCGCCCCGGACGGACTATCCTATGAGCAGTTCTTC

V: TRBV30
J: TRBJ1-4
D: NA
size: NA
CDR3: CAWSVNAGSSNEKLFF
DNA: TGTGCCTGGAGTGTAAATGCGGGCAGTTCTAATGAAAAACTGTTTTTT

V: TRBV2
J: TRBJ1-2
D: TRBD1
size: NA
CDR3: CASRGDRIHGYTF
DNA: TGTGCCAGCAGGGGGGACAGGATTCATGGCTACACCTTC

V: TRBV30
J: TRBJ2-7
D: NA
size: NA
CDR3: CAWGRGYEQYF
DNA: TGTGCCTGGGGCAGGGGCTACGAGCAGTACTTC